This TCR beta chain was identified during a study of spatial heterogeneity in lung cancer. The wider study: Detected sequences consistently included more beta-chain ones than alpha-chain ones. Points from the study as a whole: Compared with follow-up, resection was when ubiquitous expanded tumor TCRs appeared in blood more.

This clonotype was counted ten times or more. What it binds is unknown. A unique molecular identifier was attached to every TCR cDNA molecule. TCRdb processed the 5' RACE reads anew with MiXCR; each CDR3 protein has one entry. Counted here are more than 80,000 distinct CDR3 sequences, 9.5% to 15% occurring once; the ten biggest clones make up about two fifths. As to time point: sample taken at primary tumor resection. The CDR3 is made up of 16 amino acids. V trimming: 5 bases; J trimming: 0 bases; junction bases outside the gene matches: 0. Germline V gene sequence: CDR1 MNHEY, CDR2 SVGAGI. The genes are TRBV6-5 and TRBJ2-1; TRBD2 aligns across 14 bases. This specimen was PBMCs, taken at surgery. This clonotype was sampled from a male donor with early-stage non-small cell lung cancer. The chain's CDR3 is CASSGTSGSSYNEQFF. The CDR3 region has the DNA TGTGCCAGCAGTGGGACTAGCGGGAGCTCCTACAATGAGCAGTTCTTC.